Listed here are 15 T cell receptor beta chains from one sample, sequenced in a study of beta chain features in type 1 diabetes. Reverse transcribing all isolated RNA meant expressed TCRB transcripts were sequenced. This table comes from immunoSEQ multiplex PCR, and its TCRdb copy is limited to in-frame clones, with some not included. The sample lists 350,000 or so clones, about 20% occurring once. The sequencing sample was made of naive CD4+ T cells from blood. Every receptor here comes from a woman between 18 and 29 years old in good health.

This clone occurred a few times. The chain joins TRBV5-1 to TRBJ2-7; weak D call: TRBD2 (6 bases). The CDR3 has 15 amino acids. V gave up 1 base and J gave up 5 bases, with 16 bases separating them. Germline V lookup: CDR1 SGHRS, CDR2 YFSETQ. CDR3 in amino acids: CASSLRGWQRDEQYF. The CDR3 DNA follows: TGCGCCAGCAGCTTGAGGGGATGGCAGCGGGACGAGCAGTACTTC.

CDR3 nucleotides: TGTGCCTGGAGTGTACAATCGAGGACTGAAGCTTTCTTT. This encodes CAWSVQSRTEAFF. The V call is TRBV30, the J call TRBJ1-1, with D unresolved. V was shortened by 0 bases and J by 5 bases, with 10 bases between the two germline ends. The CDR3 covers 13 residues. Germline V gene sequence: CDR1 GTSNPN, CDR2 SVGIG (reference sequence).

This clone has more than one count but fewer than ten. The chain recombines TRBV5-4 with TRBJ2-7; the match to TRBD2 covers 12 bases. The CDR3 spans 15 residues. The J segment lost 3 bases and the V segment lost 4 bases, leaving 5 bases of the junction unmatched. Germline V gene data show CDR1 as SGHNT and CDR2 as YYREEE (reference sequence). CDR3 in amino acids: CASSRTSGNLYEQYF. The DNA of the CDR3 is TGTGCCAGCAGCCGGACTAGCGGGAACCTCTACGAGCAGTACTTC.

On this clone: Other DNA sequences in the sample encode the same CDR3. The genes are TRBV4-1 and TRBJ1-2; TRBD1 agrees at 7 bases. The CDR3 consists of 14 residues. Germline assignment: CDR1 MGHRA and CDR2 YSYEKL. Unmatched junction bases numbered 2, after V lost 1 base and J lost 3 bases. DNA for the CDR3: TGCGCCAGCAGCCAAGGAGGGGGCGACTATGGCTACACCTTC. Its protein is CASSQGGGDYGYTF.

This clone has more than one count but fewer than ten. The chain recombines TRBV2 with TRBJ2-3, with 11 nucleotides matching TRBD2. This CDR3 contains 16 residues. The trim removed 6 bases at V and 7 bases at J, leaving 12 bases unmatched. Germline V gene data show CDR1 as SNHLY and CDR2 as FYNNEI. CDR3 nucleotide sequence: TGTGCCAGCAGAGACGGGACTAGCGGTCCAGGGTATACGCAGTATTTT. Its protein is CASRDGTSGPGYTQYF.

This clone was found a few times. V is TRBV19 and J is TRBJ2-1; 13 bases map to TRBD2. The CDR3 runs 19 residues. V lost 7 bases, J lost 0 bases, and 12 bases stayed unmatched. Germline CDR1 reads LNHDA; CDR2 reads SQIVND (reference sequence). CDR3 sequence (DNA): TGTGCCAGTACGGGCAGGGCACTAGCGGGAGGGAGCTCCTACAATGAGCAGTTCTTC. Translating it yields CASTGRALAGGSSYNEQFF.

The chain is built from TRBV4-2 and TRBJ1-1; D unclear. Trimming left V 0 bases short and J 8 bases short, with 4 bases between. This CDR3 is built from 11 residues. CDR1 LGHNA and CDR2 YNFKEQ come from the germline V gene. The CDR3 sequence is CASSQELEAFF. DNA for the CDR3: TGTGCCAGCAGCCAAGAACTGGAAGCTTTCTTT.

This clone has a handful of counts. At one end the junction does not follow the germline gene, possibly because of a read error. This sequence joins TRBV7-7 and TRBJ2-5; 7 positions agree with TRBD1. Germline CDR1 is SSHAT and CDR2 is FNYEAQ (reference sequence). This CDR3 has 13 amino acids. The CDR3 DNA reads TGTGCTAGCAGCTTGGGACAGCAAGAGACCCAGTACTTC. Translating it yields CASSLGQQETQYF.

This clone was counted only a few times. The gene calls are TRBV4-1 and TRBJ1-4; D is ambiguous. CDR3 size: 13 residues. V lost 4 bases and J 8 bases, leaving 11 bases between the germline ends. Germline CDR1 reads MGHRA; CDR2 reads YSYEKL. Written as DNA, the CDR3 is TGCGCCAGCAGCCTCGACACGGTCGAAAAACTGTTTTTT. Protein sequence: CASSLDTVEKLFF.

This clone has more than one count but fewer than ten. The rearrangement uses TRBV29-1 and TRBJ2-3, with 9 bases fitting TRBD2. This CDR3 spans 12 amino acids. The V gene end was trimmed by 6 bases and the J gene end by 9 bases; junction bases not matched to a gene: 7. Looked up from germline, CDR1 is SQVTM and CDR2 is ANQGSEA. The CDR3 loop reads CSVKAGGETQYF. The CDR3 DNA reads as TGCAGCGTCAAAGCGGGGGGAGAGACGCAGTATTTT.

This rearrangement joins TRBV5-1 to TRBJ2-2; D is possibly TRBD1 (6 bases). V lost 0 bases to trimming and J lost 4 bases, with 10 bases between them. Germline V gives CDR1 SGHRS, CDR2 YFSETQ. The CDR3 is 15 amino acids. The CDR3 reads CASSLDQGSTGELFF. The CDR3 DNA reads TGCGCCAGCAGCTTGGACCAGGGGAGCACCGGGGAGCTGTTTTTT.

This clone was recorded a few times. The chain couples TRBV5-1 to TRBJ2-2; unclear D gene. Germline V gene sequence: CDR1 SGHRS, CDR2 YFSETQ. Trimming left V 1 base short and J 1 base short, with 5 bases between. The CDR3 spans 14 residues. The CDR3 region is CASSLSGNTGELFF. CDR3 nucleotide sequence: TGCGCCAGCAGCTTGTCGGGGAACACCGGGGAGCTGTTTTTT. The whole variable domain, remainder taken from reference TRBV5-1 and TRBJ2-2, is KAGVTQTPRYLIKTRGQQVTLSCSPISGHRSVSWYQQTPGQGLQFLFEYFSETQRNKGNFPGRFSGRQFSNSRSEMNVSTLELGDSALYLCASSLSGNTGELFFGEGSRLTVL.

This rearrangement joins TRBV7-2 to TRBJ1-2; 10 positions agree with TRBD1. The V segment lost 4 bases and the J segment 6 bases; nucleotides outside the gene matches: 5. The CDR3 contains 14 residues. Germline lookup yields CDR1 SGHTA and CDR2 FQGNSA. CDR3 nucleotide sequence: TGTGCCAGCAGCTCGGGACAGGGGCTCGATGGCTACACCTTC. Translated: CASSSGQGLDGYTF.

With regard to this clone: Germline and junction disagree at one end, which may indicate a read error. The chain has TRBV10-1 and TRBJ2-1; D may be TRBD2 (7 bases). The CDR3 is 12 residues long. CDR1 and CDR2 (germline): WNHNN, SYGVQD (reference sequence). The CDR3, as DNA: TGCGCCAGCAGTGAGTCGGGGGGGGCCGAGGTCTTC. It encodes CASSESGGAEVF.

V usage is TRBV2 and J usage is TRBJ2-5; the D gene is possibly TRBD2 (6 bases). The CDR3 loop spans 15 amino acids. Germline CDR1 is SNHLY and CDR2 is FYNNEI. V was clipped by 3 bases and J by 3 bases, with 14 bases between them. The CDR3 sequence is CASSDNLGEEETQYF. The CDR3 bases are TGTGCCAGCAGTGATAATTTGGGGGAGGAAGAGACCCAGTACTTC. The full variable domain, its missing parts supplied by reference TRBV2 and TRBJ2-5, is EPEVTQTPSHQVTQMGQEVILRCVPISNHLYFYWYRQILGQKVEFLVSFYNNEISEKSEIFDDQFSVERPDGSNFTLKIRSTKLEDSAMYFCASSDNLGEEETQYFGPGTRLLVL.